Below are 14 T cell receptor beta chains sequenced from a single sample in a study of blood T cell repertoires in COVID-19. TCRdb keeps only in-frame clones here, not all; method: immunoSEQ multiplex PCR. Of roughly 220,000 clones listed, around 90% are singletons. The sample taken for sequencing was PBMCs or T cells enriched from blood (not recorded which). The origin of the receptors is a woman aged 45 to 65 with acute COVID-19.

This clone was counted only a few times. CDR3 protein: CASSPKAGGTNEKLFF. The CDR3 coding sequence is TGTGCCAGCAGCCCCAAAGCGGGGGGGACTAATGAAAAACTGTTTTTT. The rearrangement uses TRBV7-9 and TRBJ1-4, with a tentative D call TRBD1 (5 bases). This CDR3 is built from 16 residues. Trimming removed 5 bases from V and 2 bases from J, with 15 bases in between. CDR1 is SEHNR and CDR2 is FQNEAQ in the germline V gene (reference sequence).

This clone was observed a few times. This chain joins TRBV9 and TRBJ2-2; a possible D gene is TRBD1 (6 bases). Germline CDR1 and CDR2: SGDLS and YYNGEE. V lost 4 bases to trimming and J lost 6 bases, with 10 bases between them. The CDR3 covers 13 residues. In DNA form, the CDR3 reads TGTGCCAGCAGCCGGACAGTGTCCGGGGAGCTGTTTTTT. Residues: CASSRTVSGELFF.

The CDR3 coding sequence is TGTGCCAGCAGGGCCTCTAGCGTAAGGACCGGGGAGCTGTTTTTT. Amino acid sequence: CASRASSVRTGELFF. The J gene is TRBJ2-2, the V gene TRBV6-5; TRBD2 is a possible D gene (6 bases). The V end was cut by 6 bases, the J end by 5 bases, with 16 bases between. CDR1 and CDR2 from the germline V gene are MNHEY and SVGAGI. The CDR3 runs 15 residues.

This sequence joins TRBV5-1 and TRBJ2-1, with D perhaps TRBD2 (7 bases). Germline-derived CDR1 and CDR2 are SGHRS and YFSETQ. The CDR3 is 18 residues long. Between the trimmed V and J ends, which lost 1 base and 2 bases, there was a span of 19 bases. The CDR3 protein is CASSLRGGGRSTYNEQFF. CDR3 nucleotide sequence: TGCGCCAGCAGCTTGAGGGGAGGGGGGCGTAGCACCTACAATGAGCAGTTCTTC.

V gene TRBV9 combines with J gene TRBJ1-1; 7 bases align to TRBD1. V trimming: 1 base; J trimming: 6 bases; junction bases outside the gene matches: 12. Germline-derived CDR1 and CDR2 are SGDLS and YYNGEE. The CDR3 is made up of 16 amino acids. CDR3 sequence (DNA): TGTGCCAGCAGCGTAAGCGAGACAGGGCAGGGCTCTGAAGCTTTCTTT. Translated, it gives CASSVSETGQGSEAFF.

The V call is TRBV7-6, the J call TRBJ2-3; 8 positions match TRBD2. The CDR3 runs to 19 residues. Germline V lookup: CDR1 SGHVS, CDR2 FNYEAQ. Unmatched junction bases numbered 16, after V lost 3 bases and J lost 2 bases. The CDR3 DNA sequence: TGTGCCAGCAGCTTTACAGCGACCGGGACTAGTAGTCTCACAGATACGCAGTATTTT. This translates into CASSFTATGTSSLTDTQYF.

CDR3 residues: CASSKNLTGGVAFF. CDR3 bases: TGTGCCAGCAGCAAGAATCTAACAGGGGGTGTTGCTTTCTTT. This chain connects TRBV21-1 to TRBJ1-1; TRBD1 was called by the table and not checked on the DNA. TRBV21-1 is labeled a pseudogene. CDR3 length: 14 residues.

CDR3 DNA sequence: TGCGCCAGCGGGACAGGACTGTCATACGAAGAGACCCAGTACTTC. Amino acid sequence: CASGTGLSYEETQYF. This chain joins TRBV5-1 and TRBJ2-5; 8 bases map to TRBD1. Looked up from germline, CDR1 is SGHRS and CDR2 is YFSETQ. The J segment lost 3 bases and the V segment lost 7 bases, leaving 11 bases of the junction unmatched. The CDR3 runs 15 residues.

The V call is TRBV7-8, the J call TRBJ1-5; D is undetermined. Looked up from germline, CDR1 is SGHVS and CDR2 is FQNEAQ. The V gene lost 1 base and the J gene lost 0 bases, with 13 bases spanning the gap. The CDR3 loop spans 17 amino acids. The CDR3 reads CASSLGSAASSNQPQHF. The CDR3 DNA reads TGTGCCAGCAGCTTAGGGAGTGCGGCTAGTAGCAATCAGCCCCAGCATTTT.

The chain combines TRBV12-3 or TRBV12-4 with TRBJ1-3; D call uncertain. Trimming shortened V by 4 bases and J by 5 bases, and 9 bases separated the two germline ends. This CDR3 contains 13 residues. Written as DNA, the CDR3 is TGTGCCAGCAGTTCCCAACTTCGAAACACCATATATTTT. This sequence encodes CASSSQLRNTIYF.

The J gene is TRBJ1-1, the V gene TRBV28; no clear D. Germline CDR1 reads MDHEN; CDR2 reads SYDVKM. The germline V and J ends were trimmed by 7 bases and 0 bases, with 9 bases remaining between them. CDR3 length: 13 residues. The CDR3 DNA follows: TGTGCCAGCATTGAGGTAATGAACACTGAAGCTTTCTTT. The encoded protein is CASIEVMNTEAFF.

The chain is built from TRBV9 and TRBJ2-6, with D maybe TRBD2 (6 bases). Germline loops: CDR1 SGDLS, CDR2 YYNGEE. V lost 3 bases and J lost 0, with 10 bases in between. This CDR3 spans 16 amino acids. The CDR3 sequence: CASSDAGFSGANVLTF. CDR3 bases: TGTGCCAGCAGCGACGCGGGGTTCTCTGGGGCCAACGTCCTGACTTTC.

The chain recombines TRBV9 with TRBJ2-1; a possible D gene is TRBD2 (7 bases). This CDR3 is 13 amino acids long. The germline gives CDR1 SGDLS, CDR2 YYNGEE. The V gene lost 5 bases and the J gene lost 8 bases, with 14 bases spanning the gap. The CDR3 region has the DNA TGTGCCAGCAGGGGAGGGGGTAACCATGAGCAGTTCTTC. As protein: CASRGGGNHEQFF.

This clone was seen only a few times. The chain combines TRBV7-9 with TRBJ2-2; TRBD1 is a possible D gene (5 bases). The CDR3 runs to 12 residues. CDR1 and CDR2 (germline): SEHNR, FQNEAQ (reference sequence). Trimming removed 11 bases at V and 2 bases at J, with 9 bases between. CDR3 region: CAGGHNTGELFF. The CDR3 nucleotides are TGTGCCGGCGGACACAACACCGGGGAGCTGTTTTTT.